This T cell receptor beta chain was identified during a study of T cell repertoires in cytomegalovirus infection. Study overall: Matching HLA type, along with CMV infection, was indicated by public TCR beta signatures.

The CDR3 contains 15 residues. V gave up 6 bases and J gave up 7 bases; unmatched junction bases: 13. Germline values: CDR1 DFQATT, CDR2 SNEGSKA (reference sequence). General study findings and limits: Adding up the frequency of public TCR beta families identified people who carried CMV plus the relevant HLA. What dominated the ex vivo response were HLA-C-restricted CMV-specific TCR beta clonotypes.

Each CDR3 protein is one row after TCRdb ran MiXCR on the reads. The profile covers 200,000 or so distinct CDR3 sequences, with 15% to 20% appearing a single time and less than 3% taken by the ten largest. Notes on this clonotype: Its antigen is undetermined.

This TCR was recovered from a human donor in good health (CMV status not recorded). Some clones in this sample may be carry-over from other donors' samples. The material sequenced was PBMCs. This chain joins TRBV20-1 and TRBJ2-1, with 9 bases matching TRBD1. The CDR3 DNA sequence: TGCAGTGCCACTGAAACCGGACAGGGGAGTAATGAGCAGTTCTTC. Translation: CSATETGQGSNEQFF.